The T cell receptor beta chain described here comes from a study of T-cell memory formation after mild COVID-19. Overall study findings and caveats: The second-wave clones peaking on day 37 were not confirmed as SARS-CoV-2-specific. Mainly CM and EM harbored the contracting CD4+ clones; mainly EMRA harbored the CD8+ ones.

From 5'RACE with constant-segment primers came TCR alpha and TCR beta cDNA libraries that carried sample barcodes and UMIs. A single record per CDR3 protein comes from TCRdb applying MiXCR to the 5' RACE reads. This table holds around 410,000 distinct CDR3 sequences, about a quarter found once. About this clonotype: Its antigen is still unknown.

CDR1 is MNHEY and CDR2 is SMNVEV in the germline V gene (reference sequence). V was clipped by 6 bases and J by 5 bases, with 16 bases between them. The length of the CDR3 is 14 residues. Material for sequencing was PBMCs or a T cell subset sorted from them (not recorded which). The receptor was derived from an adult woman who had mild COVID-19 (a few samples of this study predate the infection). Cell type and time point are not known. V gene TRBV27 combines with J gene TRBJ2-5; a possible D gene is TRBD1 (5 bases). The CDR3 here is CASRPQGPSETQYF. In nucleotides, the CDR3 is TGTGCCAGCAGACCCCAGGGTCCTTCGGAGACCCAGTACTTC.